This T cell receptor (beta chain) was identified in a study of blood T cell repertoires in COVID-19. The CDR3 sequence is 14 residues long. V dropped 6 bases and J dropped 1; count of bases not matched to a gene: 6. The germline V gene encodes CDR1 SGHNT and CDR2 YYREEE (reference sequence). Method: immunoSEQ multiplex PCR; TCRdb's copy keeps in-frame clones and lacks some. Found here are about 130,000 clones, roughly four fifths of them singletons; the top ten hold 9.5% to 10%. The receptor comes from a man in his forties or fifties with active or convalescent COVID-19. This rearrangement joins TRBV5-4 to TRBJ1-1; 7 bases match TRBD1. Sequencing was done on a sample of peripheral blood. CDR3 coding DNA: TGTGCCAGCACCCCAGGGGGTTGGAACACTGAAGCTTTCTTT. This translates into CASTPGGWNTEAFF.